This T cell receptor (beta chain) is from a study of cytomegalovirus exposure and HLA in healthy donors. Study results and caveats: Upon later analysis, HLA-associated TCR beta chains proved more clonally expanded than other, equally common chains. Investigators reported 150 to 200 TCR beta chains as tied to cytomegalovirus. What TCR beta sequences reportedly achieved was accurate prediction of HLA-A and HLA-B alleles in most subjects. As a later analysis showed, several of the most significant clusters appeared to be linked to common viral pathogens.

This clone has a handful of counts. The antigen is unknown. Primers included in the PCR were 60 Vbeta and 13 Jbeta primers. Profiled with immunoSEQ multiplex PCR; TCRdb holds only in-frame clones, not every one. The sample yields some 180,000 clones, 77% seen once. The CDR3 sequence is 16 residues long. The V gene end was trimmed by 2 bases and the J gene end by 2 bases; junction bases not matched to a gene: 12. Germline V gene data show CDR1 as GTSNPN and CDR2 as SVGIG (reference sequence). The genes are TRBV30 and TRBJ2-7, with 7 bases that match TRBD2. The sequence came from a man aged 18 to 29 in good health and CMV-seronegative. The sequenced sample was PBMCs. CDR3 sequence reads: CAWSTLGLEAPYEQYF. For the CDR3, the DNA is TGTGCCTGGAGTACCCTCGGACTAGAAGCGCCCTACGAGCAGTACTTC.